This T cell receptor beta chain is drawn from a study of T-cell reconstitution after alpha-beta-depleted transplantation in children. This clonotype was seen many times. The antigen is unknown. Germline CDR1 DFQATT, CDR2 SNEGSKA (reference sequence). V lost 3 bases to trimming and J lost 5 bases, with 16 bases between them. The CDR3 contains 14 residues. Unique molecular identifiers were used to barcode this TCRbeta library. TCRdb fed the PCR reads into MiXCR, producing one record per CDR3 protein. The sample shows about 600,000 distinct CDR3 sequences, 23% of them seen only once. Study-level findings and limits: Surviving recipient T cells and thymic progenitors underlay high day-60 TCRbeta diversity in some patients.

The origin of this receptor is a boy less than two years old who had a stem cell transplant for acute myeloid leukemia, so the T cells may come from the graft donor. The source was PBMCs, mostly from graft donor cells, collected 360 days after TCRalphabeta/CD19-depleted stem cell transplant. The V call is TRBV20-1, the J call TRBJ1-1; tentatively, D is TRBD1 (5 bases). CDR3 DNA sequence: TGCAGTGCTAGGAGTATCAGGGATGGGACTGAAGCTTTCTTT. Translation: CSARSIRDGTEAFF.